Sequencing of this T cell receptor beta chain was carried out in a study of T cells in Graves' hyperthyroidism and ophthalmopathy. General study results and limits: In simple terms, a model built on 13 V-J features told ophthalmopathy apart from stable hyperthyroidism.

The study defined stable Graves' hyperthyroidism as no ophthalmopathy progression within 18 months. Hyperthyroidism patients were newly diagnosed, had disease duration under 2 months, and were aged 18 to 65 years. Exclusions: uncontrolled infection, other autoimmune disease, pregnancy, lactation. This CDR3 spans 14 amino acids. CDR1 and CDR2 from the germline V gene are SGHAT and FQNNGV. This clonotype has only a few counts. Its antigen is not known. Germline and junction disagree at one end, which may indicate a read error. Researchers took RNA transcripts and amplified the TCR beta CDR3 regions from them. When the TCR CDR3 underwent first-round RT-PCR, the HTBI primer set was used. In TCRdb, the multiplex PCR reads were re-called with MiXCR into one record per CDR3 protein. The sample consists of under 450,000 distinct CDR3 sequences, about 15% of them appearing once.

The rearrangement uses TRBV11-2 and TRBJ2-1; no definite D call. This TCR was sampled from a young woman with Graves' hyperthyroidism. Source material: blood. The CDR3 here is CASSLESSYSEQFF. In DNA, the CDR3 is TGTGCCAGCAGCTTGGAAAGCTCCTACAGTGAGCAGTTCTTC.